This T cell receptor beta chain appears in the sequencing data of a study of vaccination and CD4 T cells after COVID-19. Study background: Six male and four female convalescents took part, two of them Hispanic. Post-COVID samples were collected a median roughly 100 days following diagnosis, spanning 35 to 161. General observations from the study: Going from approximately 21 to 38, median SARS-CoV-2-reactive clonotypes did not rise significantly.

Stated time point: late sampling 161 to 241 days after vaccination in three convalescent patients. V was shortened by 1 base and J by 2 bases, with 8 bases between the two germline ends. The germline V gene encodes CDR1 MNHEY and CDR2 SMNVEV (reference sequence). This CDR3 is built from 14 residues. TCRdb called the PCR reads again in MiXCR, with one record for every CDR3 protein. The sample has 25,000 to 30,000 distinct CDR3 sequences; around 53% are singletons. About this clonotype: The antigen is unknown.

This receptor was obtained from a human donor who had recovered from COVID-19. The material was CD4+ T cells from blood, obtained about 7 months after SARS-CoV-2 vaccination. V and J are TRBV27 and TRBJ1-1; D is ambiguous. CDR3 in DNA: TGTGCCAGCAGTTTATTGGGGATCAACACTGAAGCTTTCTTT. It is translated as CASSLLGINTEAFF.